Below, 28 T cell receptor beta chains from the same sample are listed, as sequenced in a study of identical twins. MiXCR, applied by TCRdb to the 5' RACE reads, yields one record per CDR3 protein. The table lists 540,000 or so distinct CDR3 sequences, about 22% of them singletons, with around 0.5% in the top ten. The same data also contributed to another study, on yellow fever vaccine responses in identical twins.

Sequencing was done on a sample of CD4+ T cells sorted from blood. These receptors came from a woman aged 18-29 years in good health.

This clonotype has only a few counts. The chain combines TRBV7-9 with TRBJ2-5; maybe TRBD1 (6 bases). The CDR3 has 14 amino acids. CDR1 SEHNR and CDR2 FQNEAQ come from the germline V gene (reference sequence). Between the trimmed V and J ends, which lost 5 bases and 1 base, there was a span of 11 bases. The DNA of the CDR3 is TGTGCCAGCAGCACTAAGGACAGCCAAGAGACCCAGTACTTC. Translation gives CASSTKDSQETQYF.

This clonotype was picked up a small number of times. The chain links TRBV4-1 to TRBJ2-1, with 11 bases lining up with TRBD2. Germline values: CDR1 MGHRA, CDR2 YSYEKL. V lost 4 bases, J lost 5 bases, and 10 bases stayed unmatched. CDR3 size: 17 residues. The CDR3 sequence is CASSPPRLAGTNNEQFF. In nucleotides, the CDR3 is TGCGCCAGCAGCCCTCCCCGACTAGCGGGGACAAACAATGAGCAGTTCTTC.

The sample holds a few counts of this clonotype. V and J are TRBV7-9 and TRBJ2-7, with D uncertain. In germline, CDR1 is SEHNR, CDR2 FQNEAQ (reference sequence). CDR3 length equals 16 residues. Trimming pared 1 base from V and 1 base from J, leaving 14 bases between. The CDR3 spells CASSLVPGPRSYEQYF. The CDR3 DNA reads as TGTGCCAGCAGCTTAGTTCCGGGCCCACGGTCCTACGAGCAGTACTTC.

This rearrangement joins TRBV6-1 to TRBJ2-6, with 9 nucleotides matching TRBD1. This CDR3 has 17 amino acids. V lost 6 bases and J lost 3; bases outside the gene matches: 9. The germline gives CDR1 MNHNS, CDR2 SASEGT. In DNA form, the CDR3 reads TGTGCCAGCAGCCTGGACAGGGGCTTCGGTGGGGCCAACGTCCTGACTTTC. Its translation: CASSLDRGFGGANVLTF.

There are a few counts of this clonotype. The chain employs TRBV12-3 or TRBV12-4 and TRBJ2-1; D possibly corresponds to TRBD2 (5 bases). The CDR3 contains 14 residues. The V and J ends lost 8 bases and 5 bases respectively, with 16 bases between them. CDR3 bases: TGTGCCAGCGCGGGCCCCGTGGTCGACAATGAGCAGTTCTTC. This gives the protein CASAGPVVDNEQFF.

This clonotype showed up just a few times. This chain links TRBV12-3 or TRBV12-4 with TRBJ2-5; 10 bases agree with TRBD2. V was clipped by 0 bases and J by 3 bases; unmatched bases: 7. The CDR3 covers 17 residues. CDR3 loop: CASSLAPLAGAKETQYF. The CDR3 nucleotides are TGTGCCAGCAGTTTAGCCCCTCTAGCGGGGGCTAAAGAGACCCAGTACTTC.

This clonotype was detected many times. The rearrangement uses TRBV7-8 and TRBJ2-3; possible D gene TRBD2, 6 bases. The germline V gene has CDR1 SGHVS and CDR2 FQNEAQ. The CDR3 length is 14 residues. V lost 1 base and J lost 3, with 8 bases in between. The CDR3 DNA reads TGTGCCAGCAGCTTAGATCGGGGGACAGATACGCAGTATTTT. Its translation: CASSLDRGTDTQYF. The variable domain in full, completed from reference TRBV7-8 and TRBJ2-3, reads GAGVSQSPRYKVAKRGQDVALRCDPISGHVSLFWYQQALGQGPEFLTYFQNEAQLDKSGLPSDRFFAERPEGSVSTLKIQRTQQEDSAVYLCASSLDRGTDTQYFGPGTRLTVL.

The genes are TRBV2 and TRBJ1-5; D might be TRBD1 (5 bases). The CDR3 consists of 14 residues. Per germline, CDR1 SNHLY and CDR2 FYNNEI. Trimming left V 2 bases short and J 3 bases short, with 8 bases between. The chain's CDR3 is CASSEQDINQPQHF. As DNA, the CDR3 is TGTGCCAGCAGTGAACAGGACATCAATCAGCCCCAGCATTTT.

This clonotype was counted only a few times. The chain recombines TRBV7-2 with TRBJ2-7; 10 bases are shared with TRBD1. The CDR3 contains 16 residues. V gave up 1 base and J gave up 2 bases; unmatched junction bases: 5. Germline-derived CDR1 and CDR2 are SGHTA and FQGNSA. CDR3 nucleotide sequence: TGTGCCAGCAGCTTAGGCGGGACAGGGGTTCCCTACGAGCAGTACTTC. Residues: CASSLGGTGVPYEQYF. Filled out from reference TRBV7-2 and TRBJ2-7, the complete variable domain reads GAGVSQSPSNKVTEKGKDVELRCDPISGHTALYWYRQSLGQGLEFLIYFQGNSAPDKSGLPSDRFSAERTGGSVSTLTIQRTQQEDSAVYLCASSLGGTGVPYEQYFGPGTRLTVT.

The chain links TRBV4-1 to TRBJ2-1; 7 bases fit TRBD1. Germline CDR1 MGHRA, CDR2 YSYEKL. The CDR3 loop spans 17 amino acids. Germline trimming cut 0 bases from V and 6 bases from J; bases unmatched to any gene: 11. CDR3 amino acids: CASSQDLNRGVFNEQFF. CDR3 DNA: TGCGCCAGCAGCCAAGATCTGAACAGGGGAGTGTTCAATGAGCAGTTCTTC.

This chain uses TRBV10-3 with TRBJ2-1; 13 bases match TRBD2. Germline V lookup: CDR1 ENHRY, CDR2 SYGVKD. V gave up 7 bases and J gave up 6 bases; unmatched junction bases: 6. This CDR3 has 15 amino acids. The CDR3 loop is CAIKGTSGNVNEQFF. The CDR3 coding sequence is TGTGCCATCAAAGGGACTAGCGGGAATGTCAATGAGCAGTTCTTC.

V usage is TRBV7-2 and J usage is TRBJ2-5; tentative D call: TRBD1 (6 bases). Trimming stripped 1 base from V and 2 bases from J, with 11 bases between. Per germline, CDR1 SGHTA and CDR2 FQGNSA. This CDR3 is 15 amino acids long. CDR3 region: CASSLVSRGQETQYF. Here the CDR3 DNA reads TGTGCCAGCAGCTTAGTATCCAGGGGTCAAGAGACCCAGTACTTC.

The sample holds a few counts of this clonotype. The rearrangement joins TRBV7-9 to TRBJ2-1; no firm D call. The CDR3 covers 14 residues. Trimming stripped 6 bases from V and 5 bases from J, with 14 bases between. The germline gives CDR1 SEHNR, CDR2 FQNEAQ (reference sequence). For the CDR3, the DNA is TGTGCCAGCAGTAAGGGCCTGGACCACAATGAGCAGTTCTTC. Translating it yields CASSKGLDHNEQFF.

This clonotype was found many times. Written as DNA, the CDR3 is TGCGCCAGCAGCTTGTCCGGGCGACTGAACACCGGGGAGCTGTTTTTT. Protein sequence: CASSLSGRLNTGELFF. The V and J genes are TRBV5-1 and TRBJ2-2; D is unresolved. This CDR3 has 16 residues. Germline V gene data show CDR1 as SGHRS and CDR2 as YFSETQ. Trimming stripped 1 base from V and 1 base from J, with 11 bases between. The variable domain in full, completed from reference TRBV5-1 and TRBJ2-2, reads KAGVTQTPRYLIKTRGQQVTLSCSPISGHRSVSWYQQTPGQGLQFLFEYFSETQRNKGNFPGRFSGRQFSNSRSEMNVSTLELGDSALYLCASSLSGRLNTGELFFGEGSRLTVL.

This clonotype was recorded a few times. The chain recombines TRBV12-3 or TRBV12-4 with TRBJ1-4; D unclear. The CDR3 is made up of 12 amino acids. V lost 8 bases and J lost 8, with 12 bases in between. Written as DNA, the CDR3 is TGTGCCAGCTCCTACAACTGGGAAAAACTGTTTTTT. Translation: CASSYNWEKLFF.

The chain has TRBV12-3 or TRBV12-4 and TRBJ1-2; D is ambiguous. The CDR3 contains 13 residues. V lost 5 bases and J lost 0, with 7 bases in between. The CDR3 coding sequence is TGTGCCAGCAGTGAAACAGCTAACTATGGCTACACCTTC. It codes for CASSETANYGYTF.

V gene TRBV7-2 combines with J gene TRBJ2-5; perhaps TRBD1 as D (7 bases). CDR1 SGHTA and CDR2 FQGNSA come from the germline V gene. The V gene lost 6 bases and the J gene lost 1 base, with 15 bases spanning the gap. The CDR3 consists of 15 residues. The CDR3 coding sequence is TGTGCCAGCAGGGGGACAGCGGGTGTCCAAGAGACCCAGTACTTC. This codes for CASRGTAGVQETQYF.

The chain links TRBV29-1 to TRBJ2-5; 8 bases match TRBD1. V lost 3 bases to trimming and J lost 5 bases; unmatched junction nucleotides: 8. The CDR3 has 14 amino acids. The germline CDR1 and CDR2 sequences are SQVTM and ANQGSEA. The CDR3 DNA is TGCAGCGTTGAGGGGGCAGGGGGCCGTGAGACCCAGTACTTC. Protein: CSVEGAGGRETQYF.

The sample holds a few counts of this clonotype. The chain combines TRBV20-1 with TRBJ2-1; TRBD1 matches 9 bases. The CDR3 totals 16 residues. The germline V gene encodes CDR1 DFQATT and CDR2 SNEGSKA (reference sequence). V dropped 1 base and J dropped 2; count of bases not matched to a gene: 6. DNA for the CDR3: TGCAGTGCTAGAGGTTCGGGACAGGGTACCTACAATGAGCAGTTCTTC. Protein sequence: CSARGSGQGTYNEQFF.

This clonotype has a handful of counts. CDR3: CSAQRDAQFF. In DNA, the CDR3 is TGCAGTGCTCAGAGGGATGCGCAGTTCTTC. The rearrangement joins TRBV20-1 to TRBJ2-1; a possible D gene is TRBD2 (5 bases). CDR3 size: 10 residues. Germline V lookup: CDR1 DFQATT, CDR2 SNEGSKA (reference sequence). V shed 5 bases and J shed 12 bases, with 11 bases lying between them.

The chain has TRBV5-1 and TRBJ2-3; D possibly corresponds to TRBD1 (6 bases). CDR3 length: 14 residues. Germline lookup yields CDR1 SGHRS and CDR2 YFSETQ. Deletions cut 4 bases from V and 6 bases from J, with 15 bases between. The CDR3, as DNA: TGCGCCAGCAGCCTGACCGACAGGAGGGATACGCAGTATTTT. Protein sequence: CASSLTDRRDTQYF. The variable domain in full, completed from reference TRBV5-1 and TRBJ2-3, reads KAGVTQTPRYLIKTRGQQVTLSCSPISGHRSVSWYQQTPGQGLQFLFEYFSETQRNKGNFPGRFSGRQFSNSRSEMNVSTLELGDSALYLCASSLTDRRDTQYFGPGTRLTVL.

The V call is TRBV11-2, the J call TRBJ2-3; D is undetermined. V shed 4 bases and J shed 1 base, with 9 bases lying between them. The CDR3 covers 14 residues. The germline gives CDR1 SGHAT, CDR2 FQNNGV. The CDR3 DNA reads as TGTGCCAGCAGCTCCAGTGTTGGCACAGATACGCAGTATTTT. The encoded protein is CASSSSVGTDTQYF.

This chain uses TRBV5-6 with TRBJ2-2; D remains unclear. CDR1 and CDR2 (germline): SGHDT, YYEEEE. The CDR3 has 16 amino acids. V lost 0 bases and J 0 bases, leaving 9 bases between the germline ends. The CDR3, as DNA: TGTGCCAGCAGCTTGGCTCCGGGCGCGAACACCGGGGAGCTGTTTTTT. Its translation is CASSLAPGANTGELFF.

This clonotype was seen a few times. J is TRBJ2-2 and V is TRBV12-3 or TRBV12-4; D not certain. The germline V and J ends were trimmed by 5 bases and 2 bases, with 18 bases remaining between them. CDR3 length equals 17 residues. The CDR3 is CASSPEIWQRNTGELFF. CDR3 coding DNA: TGTGCCAGCAGTCCAGAGATATGGCAGAGAAACACCGGGGAGCTGTTTTTT.

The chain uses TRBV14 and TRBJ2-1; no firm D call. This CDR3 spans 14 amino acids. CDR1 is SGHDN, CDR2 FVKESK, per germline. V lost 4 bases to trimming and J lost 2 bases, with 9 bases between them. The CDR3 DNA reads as TGTGCCAGCAGCCCCAGGCGTCCCTACAATGAGCAGTTCTTC. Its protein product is CASSPRRPYNEQFF.

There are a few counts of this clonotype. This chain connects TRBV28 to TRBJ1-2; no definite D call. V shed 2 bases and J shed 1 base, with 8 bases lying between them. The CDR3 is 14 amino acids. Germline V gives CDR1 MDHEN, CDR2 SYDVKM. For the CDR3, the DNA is TGTGCCAGCAGTTTACTTGTGGATAACTATGGCTACACCTTC. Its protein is CASSLLVDNYGYTF.

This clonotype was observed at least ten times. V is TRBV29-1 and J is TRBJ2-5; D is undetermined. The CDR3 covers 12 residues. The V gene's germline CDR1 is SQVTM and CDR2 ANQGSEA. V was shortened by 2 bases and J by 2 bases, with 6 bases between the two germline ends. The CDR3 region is CSVENLQETQYF. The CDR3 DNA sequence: TGCAGCGTTGAAAACCTACAAGAGACCCAGTACTTC.

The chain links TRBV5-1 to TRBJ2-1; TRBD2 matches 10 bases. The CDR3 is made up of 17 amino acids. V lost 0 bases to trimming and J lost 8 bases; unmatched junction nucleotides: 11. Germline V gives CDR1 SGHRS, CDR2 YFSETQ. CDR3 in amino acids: CASSLESLAGVKDEQFF. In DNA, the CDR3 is TGCGCCAGCAGCTTGGAATCGCTAGCGGGAGTTAAGGATGAGCAGTTCTTC.